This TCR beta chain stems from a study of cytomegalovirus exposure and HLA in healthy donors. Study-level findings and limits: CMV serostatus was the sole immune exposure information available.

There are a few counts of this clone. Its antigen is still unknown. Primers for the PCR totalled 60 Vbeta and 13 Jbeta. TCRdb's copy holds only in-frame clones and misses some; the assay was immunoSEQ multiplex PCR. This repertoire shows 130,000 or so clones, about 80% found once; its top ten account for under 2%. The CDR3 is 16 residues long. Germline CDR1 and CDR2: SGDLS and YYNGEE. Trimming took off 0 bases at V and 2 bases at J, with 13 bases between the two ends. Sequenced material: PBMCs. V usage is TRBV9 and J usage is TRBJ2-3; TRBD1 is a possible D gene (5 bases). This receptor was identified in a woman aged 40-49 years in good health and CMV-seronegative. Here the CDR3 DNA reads TGTGCCAGCAGCGTAGTGGACACCCGATCCACAGATACGCAGTATTTT. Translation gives CASSVVDTRSTDTQYF.